This TCR beta chain was sequenced for a study of human T cells and chemical hapten exposure. This CDR3 region has 14 residues. Trimming cost V 4 bases and J 2 bases, with 10 bases left between them. Germline V gene lookup returns CDR1 SGHNT and CDR2 YENEEA. Via MiXCR, TCRdb re-called the RACE reads, giving one row per CDR3 protein. Here the sample spans about 74,000 distinct CDR3 sequences, around 13% being singletons. Time point reported: pre-sensitization, week 0. Treatment described: therapeutic diphenylcyclopropenone sensitization with weekly scalp DPC. The chain is built from TRBV11-3 and TRBJ2-3, with D uncertain. The sequencing here drew on whole blood, taken in connection with sensitization to the hapten diphenylcyclopropenone (DPC). The receptor's source is a woman aged 45-65 years with alopecia areata. Some clones in this sample may be carry-over from other donors' samples. The CDR3: CASSYGFNTDTQYF. The CDR3 DNA is TGTGCCAGCAGCTACGGTTTTAACACAGATACGCAGTATTTT. The full variable domain, completed using reference TRBV11-3 and TRBJ2-3, is EAGVVQSPRYKIIEKKQPVAFWCNPISGHNTLYWYLQNLGQGPELLIRYENEEAVDDSQLPKDRFSAERLKGVDSTLKIQPAELGDSAVYLCASSYGFNTDTQYFGPGTRLTVL.